In its sample, the clone carrying this T cell receptor (beta chain) was seen a few times. Its antigen is unknown. Uncontrolled infection, other autoimmune disease, pregnancy or lactation excluded patients. The data belong to a study of T cells in Graves' hyperthyroidism and ophthalmopathy. Study-level points and caveats: Stable hyperthyroidism and ophthalmopathy were separated using 13 V-J signatures.

The investigators amplified TCR beta CDR3 regions from RNA transcripts. HTBI primers drove first-round RT-PCR of the TCR CDR3. MiXCR, run by TCRdb on the multiplex PCR reads, gives a single entry per CDR3 protein. The sample has roughly 380,000 distinct CDR3 sequences; approximately 15% are singletons. The sequence derives from a woman aged 18-35 years with Graves' hyperthyroidism. The specimen sequenced was blood.

The CDR3 coding sequence is TGTGCCAGCAGTGCCGGGACAGGCAATTCACCCCTCCACTTT. Translation gives CASSAGTGNSPLHF. The chain uses TRBV5-4 and TRBJ1-6, with TRBD1 matching over 8 bases. CDR1 is SGHNT, CDR2 YYREEE, per germline (reference sequence). The CDR3 has 14 residues. Losses at the gene ends were 5 bases for V and 7 bases for J; bases not matched to a gene: 5.